This T cell receptor (beta chain) derives from a study of blood T cells in healthy people across ages. The second PCR ran about 6 to 12 cycles with a sample-barcoded 5' primer and J-beta primers. MiXCR, applied by TCRdb to the 5' RACE reads, yields one record per CDR3 protein. The profile shows around 780,000 distinct CDR3 sequences, roughly 24% of them singletons. This clonotype was seen a few times. The data were also submitted as part of a second study, on T cells of mothers and their children.

Sequences were obtained from blood. The sequence came from a boy between 10 and 17 years old in good health.

CDR3 nucleotides: TGCAGCGTTCTCGGGACATCCCAAAACATTCAGTACTTC. Translated: CSVLGTSQNIQYF. The chain has TRBV29-1 and TRBJ2-4, with D possibly matching TRBD1 (6 bases). This CDR3 is built from 13 residues. CDR1 and CDR2 from the germline V gene are SQVTM and ANQGSEA. Trimming took 5 bases from V and 5 from J, leaving 13 bases between them.